The clone carrying this T cell receptor beta chain has only a few counts. This sample is drawn from a study of blood T cell repertoires in COVID-19. The CDR3 covers 15 residues. The V gene's germline CDR1 is MDHEN and CDR2 SYDVKM. V trimming: 5 bases; J trimming: 2 bases; junction bases outside the gene matches: 6. Original methodology: Reference gene primer amplification gave estimated nucleated cell counts. Sequencing used immunoSEQ multiplex PCR; TCRdb keeps in-frame clones, though not all of them. V and J calls and clone size are as listed in that table; D and trimming were resolved from the DNA. In the table there are approximately 200,000 clones, about 85% of which are singletons.

The chain joins TRBV28 to TRBJ2-7, with 10 positions matching TRBD1. The sequence was collected from a man between 65 and 85 years old with acute or convalescent COVID-19. Sequenced material: peripheral blood. The CDR3 bases are TGTGCCAGCAGTATCCCCGGACAGGGGGCCTACGAGCAGTACTTC. Translated, it gives CASSIPGQGAYEQYF.